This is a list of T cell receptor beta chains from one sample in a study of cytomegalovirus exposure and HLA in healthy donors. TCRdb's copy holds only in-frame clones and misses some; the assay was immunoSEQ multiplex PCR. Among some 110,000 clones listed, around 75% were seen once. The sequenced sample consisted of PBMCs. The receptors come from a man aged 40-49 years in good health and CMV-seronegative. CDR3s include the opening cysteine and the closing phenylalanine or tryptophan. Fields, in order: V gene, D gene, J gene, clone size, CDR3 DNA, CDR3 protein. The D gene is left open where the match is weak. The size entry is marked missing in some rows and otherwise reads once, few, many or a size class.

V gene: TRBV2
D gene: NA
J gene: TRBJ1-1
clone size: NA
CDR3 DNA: TGTGCCAGCAGTGAGGAGGAGAACACTGAAGCTTTCTTT
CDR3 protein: CASSEEENTEAFF

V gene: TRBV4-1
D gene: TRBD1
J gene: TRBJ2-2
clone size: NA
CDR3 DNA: TGCGCCAGCAGCCCAGGGACAGGGAAATCCGGGGAGCTGTTTTTT
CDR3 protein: CASSPGTGKSGELFF

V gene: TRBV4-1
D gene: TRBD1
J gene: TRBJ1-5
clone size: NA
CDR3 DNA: TGCGCCAGCAGCCAACTAACAGGGGGCATTCAGCCCCAGCATTTT
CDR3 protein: CASSQLTGGIQPQHF

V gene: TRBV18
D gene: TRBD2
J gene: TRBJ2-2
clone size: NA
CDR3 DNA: TGTGCCAGCTCCGTGCGGGGGGACACCGGGGAGCTGTTTTTT
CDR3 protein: CASSVRGDTGELFF

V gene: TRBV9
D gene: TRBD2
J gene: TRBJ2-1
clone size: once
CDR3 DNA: TGTGCCAGCAGCGTAGCTGGCGGGGGTTCGTACAATGAGCAGTTCTTC
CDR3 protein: CASSVAGGGSYNEQFF

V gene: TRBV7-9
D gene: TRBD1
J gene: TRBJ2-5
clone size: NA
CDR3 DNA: TGTGCCAGCAGCCCCGGGACAGGGATTCAAGAGACCCAGTACTTC
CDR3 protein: CASSPGTGIQETQYF

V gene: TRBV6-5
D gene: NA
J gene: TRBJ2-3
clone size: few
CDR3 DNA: TGTGCCAGCAGATTAGGGGCCCTTCGCACAGATACGCAGTATTTT
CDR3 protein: CASRLGALRTDTQYF

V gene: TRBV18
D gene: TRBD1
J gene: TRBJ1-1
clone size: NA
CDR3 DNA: TGTGCCAGCTCGCTGGGACAGGAGGTTACTGAAGCTTTCTTT
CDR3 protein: CASSLGQEVTEAFF

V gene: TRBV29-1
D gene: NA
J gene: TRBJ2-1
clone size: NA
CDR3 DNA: TGCAGCGTTGAAGATCTTGGGCGGGGTGAGCAGTTCTTC
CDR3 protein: CSVEDLGRGEQFF

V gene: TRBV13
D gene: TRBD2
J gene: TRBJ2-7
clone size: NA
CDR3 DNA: TGTGCCAGCAGCCCCTGGACTAGCGGGGGACCCTACGAGCAGTACTTC
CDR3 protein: CASSPWTSGGPYEQYF

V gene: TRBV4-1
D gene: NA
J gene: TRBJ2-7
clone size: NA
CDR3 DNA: TGCGCCAGCAGCCAAGACAGGGTCAATTACGAGCAGTACTTC
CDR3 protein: CASSQDRVNYEQYF

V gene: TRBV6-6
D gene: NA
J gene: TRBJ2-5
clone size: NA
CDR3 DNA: TGTGCCAGCAGTTTTCCGGGACAACTTAACCAAGAGACCCAGTACTTC
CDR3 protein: CASSFPGQLNQETQYF

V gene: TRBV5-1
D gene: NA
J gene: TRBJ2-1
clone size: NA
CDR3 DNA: TGCGCCAGCAGCTTAAGTCTGCAGGGGTCGGGTGGTGAGCAGTTCTTC
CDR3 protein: CASSLSLQGSGGEQFF

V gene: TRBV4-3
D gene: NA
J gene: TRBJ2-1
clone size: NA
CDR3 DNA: TGCGCCAGCACGCTTGGGCGAAACTCCTACAATGAGCAGTTCTTC
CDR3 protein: CASTLGRNSYNEQFF

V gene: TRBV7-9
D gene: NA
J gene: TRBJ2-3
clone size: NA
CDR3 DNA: TGTGCCAGCAGCCCCAGGACAGATTCCCCCACAGATACGCAGTATTTT
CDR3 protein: CASSPRTDSPTDTQYF

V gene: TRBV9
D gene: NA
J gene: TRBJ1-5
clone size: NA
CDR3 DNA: TGTGCCAGCAGCGCCCCAGGTGCTAATCAGCCCCAGCATTTT
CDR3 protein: CASSAPGANQPQHF

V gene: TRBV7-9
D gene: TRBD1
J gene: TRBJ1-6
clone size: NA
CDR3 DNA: TGTGCCAGCAGCGCCGACAGGGCCTTTAATTCACCCCTCCACTTT
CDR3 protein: CASSADRAFNSPLHF

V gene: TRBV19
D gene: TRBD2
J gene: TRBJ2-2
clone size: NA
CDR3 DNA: TGTGCCAGTAGTATAGGGACTAGCGGGAACGGGGAGCTGTTTTTT
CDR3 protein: CASSIGTSGNGELFF

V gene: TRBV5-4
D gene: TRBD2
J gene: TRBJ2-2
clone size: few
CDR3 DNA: TGTGCCAGCGGGAGGGCCCTCGGGGATACCGGGGAGCTGTTTTTT
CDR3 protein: CASGRALGDTGELFF

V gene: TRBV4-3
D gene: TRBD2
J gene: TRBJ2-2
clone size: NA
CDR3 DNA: TGCGCCAGCAGCCAAGATCTCGGCCTAGCGGGGTGGACCGGGGAGCTGTTTTTT
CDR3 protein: CASSQDLGLAGWTGELFF

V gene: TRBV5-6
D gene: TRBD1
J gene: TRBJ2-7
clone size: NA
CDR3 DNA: TGTGCCAGCAGGCGACAGGGGGCGCCCTACGAGCAGTACTTC
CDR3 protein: CASRRQGAPYEQYF

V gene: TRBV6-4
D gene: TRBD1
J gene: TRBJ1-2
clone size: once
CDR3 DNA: TGTGCCAGCAGTGAGCTTGGGACAGGGGGCCTCTATGGCTACACCTTC
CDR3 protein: CASSELGTGGLYGYTF

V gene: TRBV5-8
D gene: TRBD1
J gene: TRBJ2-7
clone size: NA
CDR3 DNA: TGTGCCAGCAGCTACCGGGACAGCACCTACGAGCAGTACTTC
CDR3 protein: CASSYRDSTYEQYF

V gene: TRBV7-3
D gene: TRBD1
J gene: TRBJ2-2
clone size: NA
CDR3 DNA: TGTGCCAGCAGCGGACAGGGGGACACCGGGGAGCTGTTTTTT
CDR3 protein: CASSGQGDTGELFF

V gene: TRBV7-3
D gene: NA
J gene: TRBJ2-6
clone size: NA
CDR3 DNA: TGTGCCAGCAGCTTAAAAGGAGGAAGCTCTGGGGCCAACGTCCTGACTTTC
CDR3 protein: CASSLKGGSSGANVLTF

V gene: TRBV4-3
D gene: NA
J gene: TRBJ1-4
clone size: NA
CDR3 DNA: TGCGCCAGCAGCCAAGATTGGGGGGTAATAAATGAAAAACTGTTTTTT
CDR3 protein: CASSQDWGVINEKLFF

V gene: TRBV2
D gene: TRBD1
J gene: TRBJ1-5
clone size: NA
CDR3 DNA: TGTGCCAGCAGTCCAGTTCAATCAGGGGGGAATAGCAATCAGCCCCAGCATTTT
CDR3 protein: CASSPVQSGGNSNQPQHF

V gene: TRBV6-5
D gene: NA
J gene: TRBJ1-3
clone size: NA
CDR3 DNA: TGTGCCAGCAGTTCCCTGGGAGGGGGGGGAGGAAACACCATATATTTT
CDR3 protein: CASSSLGGGGGNTIYF

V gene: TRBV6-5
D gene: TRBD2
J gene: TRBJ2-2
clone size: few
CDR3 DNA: TGTGCCAGCAGGGATCGGACTAGCGGCGGGGAGCTGTTTTTT
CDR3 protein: CASRDRTSGGELFF

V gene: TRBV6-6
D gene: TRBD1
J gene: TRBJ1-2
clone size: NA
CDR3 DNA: TGTGCCAGCAGCTCCCCTATACAGGGGGACTATGGCTACACCTTC
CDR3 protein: CASSSPIQGDYGYTF

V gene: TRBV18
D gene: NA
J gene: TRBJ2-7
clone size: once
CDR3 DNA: TGTGCCAGCTCACCATTGGGACTCTACGAGCAGTACTTC
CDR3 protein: CASSPLGLYEQYF

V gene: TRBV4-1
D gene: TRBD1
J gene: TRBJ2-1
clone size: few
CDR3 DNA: TGCGCCAGCAGCGGACGGGACAGGGGCTCCTACAATGAGCAGTTCTTC
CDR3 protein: CASSGRDRGSYNEQFF

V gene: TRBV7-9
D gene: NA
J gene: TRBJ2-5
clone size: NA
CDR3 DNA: TGTGCCAGCAGCGCCCCGGGCAGGGCTTCGGAGACCCAGTACTTC
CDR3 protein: CASSAPGRASETQYF

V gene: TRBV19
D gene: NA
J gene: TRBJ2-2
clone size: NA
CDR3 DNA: TGTGCCAGTACCCGGTGGGGCCAGAACACCGGGGAGCTGTTTTTT
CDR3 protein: CASTRWGQNTGELFF

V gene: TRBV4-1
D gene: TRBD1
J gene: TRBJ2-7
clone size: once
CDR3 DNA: TGCGCCAGCAGAAGTCCGGGACAGGGCGACGAGCAGTACTTC
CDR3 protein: CASRSPGQGDEQYF

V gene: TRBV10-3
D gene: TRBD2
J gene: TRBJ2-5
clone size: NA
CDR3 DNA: TGTGCCATCAGCGGGACTAGCGGGGGTGGCCTAGAGACCCAGTACTTC
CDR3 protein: CAISGTSGGGLETQYF

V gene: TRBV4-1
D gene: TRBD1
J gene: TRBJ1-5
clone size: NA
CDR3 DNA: TGCGCCAGCAGCAGAGGGACAGGGAACAATCAGCCCCAGCATTTT
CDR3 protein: CASSRGTGNNQPQHF

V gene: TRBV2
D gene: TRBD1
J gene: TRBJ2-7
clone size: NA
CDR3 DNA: TGTGCCAGCAGTCCCGGACAGGGCCTATACGAGCAGTACTTC
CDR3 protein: CASSPGQGLYEQYF

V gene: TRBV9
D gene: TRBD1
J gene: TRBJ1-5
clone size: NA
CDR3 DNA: TGTGCCAGCAGCGCAGGGGGCTGGCAGCCCCAGCATTTT
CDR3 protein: CASSAGGWQPQHF

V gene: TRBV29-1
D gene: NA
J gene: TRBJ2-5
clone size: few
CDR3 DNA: TGCAGCGTTGAAGATGGCCGGGGTCCTCAAGAGACCCAGTACTTC
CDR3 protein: CSVEDGRGPQETQYF

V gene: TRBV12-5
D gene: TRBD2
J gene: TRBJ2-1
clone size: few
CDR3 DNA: TGTGCTAGTGGTTTGAGTGGACTAGCGGCTCAGCAGTTCTTC
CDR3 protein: CASGLSGLAAQQFF